The clone carrying this T cell receptor beta chain occurred a few times. What it recognizes is unknown. These data are taken from a study of blood T cells in healthy people across ages. General observations from the study: Unsorted PBMC material precluded a definitive naive versus antigen-experienced comparison. Strong correlation linked observed beta diversity and percent naive T cells.

PCR was performed a second time for 7 to 11 cycles using a sample-barcoded 5' primer and a J-beta primer mix. MiXCR, applied by TCRdb to the 5' RACE reads, yields one record per CDR3 protein. The sample yields approximately 2,000,000 distinct CDR3 sequences, 35% to 50% seen once. The material sequenced was blood. This TCR derives from a human donor in good health.

CDR3: CASSHNRANEQYF. CDR3 nucleotide sequence: TGTGCCAGCAGCCACAACCGGGCCAACGAGCAGTACTTC. The chain links TRBV6-2 or TRBV6-3 to TRBJ2-7; the D is unclear. This CDR3 has 13 residues. Trimming cost V 6 bases and J 5 bases, with 14 bases left between them. Germline lookup yields CDR1 MNHEY and CDR2 SVGEGT.